The clone carrying this TCR beta chain showed up just once. Its antigen remains unidentified. This sample stems from a study of graft-versus-host responses after intestinal transplantation. Study summary: Isolated intestinal, liver-intestinal, or multivisceral transplants had been given to the recipients. Study-wide results and caveats: High graft-versus-host to host-versus-graft clonal ratios were found in allografts of patients who had graft-donor T cell macrochimerism. Researchers found GvH clones in recipient marrow, and some showed up first in ileum or blood.

Assay used: immunoSEQ multiplex PCR; TCRdb lists only in-frame clones, some missing. Altogether about 120,000 clones are present, 95% being singletons, with the ten largest covering around 3.3%. The sequence was obtained from a human donor who received an intestinal transplant. Sample: unstimulated CD8+ T cells sorted from spleen or lymph node cells, taken before intestinal transplant.

The CDR3 protein is CASSSLPEPQGGELFF. CDR3 coding DNA: TGCGCCAGCAGCTCACTACCAGAACCTCAAGGGGGGGAGCTGTTTTTT. The chain uses TRBV5-1 and TRBJ2-2; D remains unclear. Between the trimmed V and J ends, which lost 3 bases and 8 bases, there was a span of 20 bases. Germline V CDR1 and CDR2: SGHRS, YFSETQ. This CDR3 contains 16 residues.